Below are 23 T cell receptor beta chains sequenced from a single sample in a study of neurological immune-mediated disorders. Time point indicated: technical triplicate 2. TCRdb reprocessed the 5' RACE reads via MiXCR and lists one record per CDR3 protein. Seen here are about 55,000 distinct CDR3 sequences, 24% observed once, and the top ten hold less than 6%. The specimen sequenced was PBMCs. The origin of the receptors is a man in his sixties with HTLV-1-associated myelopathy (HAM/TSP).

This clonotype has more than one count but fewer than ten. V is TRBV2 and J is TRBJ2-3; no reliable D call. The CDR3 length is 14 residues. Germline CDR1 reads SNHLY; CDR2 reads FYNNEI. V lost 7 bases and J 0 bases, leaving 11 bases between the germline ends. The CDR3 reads CASNLVLSTDTQYF. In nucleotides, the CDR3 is TGTGCCAGCAACCTGGTTCTTAGCACAGATACGCAGTATTTT.

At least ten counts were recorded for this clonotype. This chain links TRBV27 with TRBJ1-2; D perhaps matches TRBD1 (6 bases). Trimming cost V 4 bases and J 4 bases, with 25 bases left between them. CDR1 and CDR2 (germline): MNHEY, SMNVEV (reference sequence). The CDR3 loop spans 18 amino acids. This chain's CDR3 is CASSYQRTADGFGYGYTF. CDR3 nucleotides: TGTGCCAGCAGTTATCAACGGACAGCGGACGGGTTTGGCTATGGCTACACCTTC.

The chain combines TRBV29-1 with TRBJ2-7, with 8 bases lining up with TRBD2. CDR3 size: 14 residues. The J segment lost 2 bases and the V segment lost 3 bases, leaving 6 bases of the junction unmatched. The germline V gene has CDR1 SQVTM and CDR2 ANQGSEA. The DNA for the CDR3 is TGCAGCGTTGAGGGGGCGGGAGGACCCTACGAGCAGTACTTC. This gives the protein CSVEGAGGPYEQYF.

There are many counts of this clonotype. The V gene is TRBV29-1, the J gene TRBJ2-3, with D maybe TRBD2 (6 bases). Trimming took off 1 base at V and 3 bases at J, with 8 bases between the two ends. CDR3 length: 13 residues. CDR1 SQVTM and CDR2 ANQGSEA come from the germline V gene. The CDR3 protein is CSVEVGGTDTQYF. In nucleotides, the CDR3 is TGCAGCGTTGAAGTGGGGGGAACAGATACGCAGTATTTT.

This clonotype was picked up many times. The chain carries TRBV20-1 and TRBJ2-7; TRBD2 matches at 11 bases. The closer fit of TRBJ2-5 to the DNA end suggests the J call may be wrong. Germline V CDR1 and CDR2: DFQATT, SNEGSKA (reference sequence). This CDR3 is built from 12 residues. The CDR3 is CSASTSGRTQYF. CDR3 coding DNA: TGCAGTGCTTCCACTAGCGGGAGGACCCAGTACTTC.

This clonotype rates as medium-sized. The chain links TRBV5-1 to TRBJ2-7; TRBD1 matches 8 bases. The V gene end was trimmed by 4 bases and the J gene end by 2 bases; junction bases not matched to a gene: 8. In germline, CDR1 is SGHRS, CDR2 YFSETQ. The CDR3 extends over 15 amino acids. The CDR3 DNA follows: TGCGCCAGCAGCGTGGACGGGACAGGAGCCTACGAGCAGTACTTC. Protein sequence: CASSVDGTGAYEQYF.

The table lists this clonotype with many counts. The DNA of the CDR3 is TGCGCCAGCAGCTCCCGGGACAGGGTCTATGAGCAGTTCTTC. Its translation is CASSSRDRVYEQFF. V and J are TRBV5-1 and TRBJ2-1; 9 bases line up with TRBD1. Germline trimming cut 3 bases from V and 8 bases from J; bases unmatched to any gene: 6. Germline V gene lookup returns CDR1 SGHRS and CDR2 YFSETQ. The CDR3 consists of 14 residues. Using reference TRBV5-1 and TRBJ2-1 for the parts outside the CDR3, the full variable domain is KAGVTQTPRYLIKTRGQQVTLSCSPISGHRSVSWYQQTPGQGLQFLFEYFSETQRNKGNFPGRFSGRQFSNSRSEMNVSTLELGDSALYLCASSSRDRVYEQFFGPGTRLTVL.

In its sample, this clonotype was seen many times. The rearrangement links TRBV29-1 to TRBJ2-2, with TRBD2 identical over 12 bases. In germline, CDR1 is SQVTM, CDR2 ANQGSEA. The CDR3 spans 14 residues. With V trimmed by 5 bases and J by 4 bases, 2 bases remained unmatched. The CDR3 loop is CSVRLAGATGELFF. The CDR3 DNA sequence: TGCAGCGTTCGACTAGCGGGAGCCACCGGGGAGCTGTTTTTT.

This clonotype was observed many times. The CDR3 DNA reads as TGCAGTGCTACGAGGGAGGGCTCCTACAATGAGCAGTTCTTC. Protein: CSATREGSYNEQFF. This rearrangement joins TRBV20-1 to TRBJ2-1, with 7 bases that match TRBD2. This CDR3 has 14 residues. With 4 bases clipped from V and 0 bases from J, the junction kept 3 bases outside the gene matches. Germline V gene data show CDR1 as DFQATT and CDR2 as SNEGSKA (reference sequence).

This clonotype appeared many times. The CDR3 reads CATSRSDRTDETQYF. The CDR3 DNA reads as TGTGCCACCAGCCGATCGGACAGAACCGACGAGACCCAGTACTTC. The chain is built from TRBV15 and TRBJ2-5, with D perhaps TRBD1 (6 bases). The CDR3 totals 15 residues. V was clipped by 5 bases and J by 5 bases, with 18 bases between them. Germline V lookup: CDR1 LNHNV, CDR2 YYDKDF (reference sequence).

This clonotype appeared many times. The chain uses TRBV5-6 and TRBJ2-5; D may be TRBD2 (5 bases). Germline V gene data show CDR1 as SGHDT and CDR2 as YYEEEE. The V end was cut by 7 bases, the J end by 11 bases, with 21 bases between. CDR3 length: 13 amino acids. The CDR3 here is CASGRSIEEVQYF. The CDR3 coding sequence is TGTGCCAGCGGCCGCTCGATTGAGGAGGTTCAGTACTTC. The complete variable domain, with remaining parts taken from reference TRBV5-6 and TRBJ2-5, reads DAGVTQSPTHLIKTRGQQVTLRCSPKSGHDTVSWYQQALGQGPQFIFQYYEEEERQRGNFPDRFSGHQFPNYSSELNVNALLLGDSALYLCASGRSIEEVQYFGPGTRLLVL.

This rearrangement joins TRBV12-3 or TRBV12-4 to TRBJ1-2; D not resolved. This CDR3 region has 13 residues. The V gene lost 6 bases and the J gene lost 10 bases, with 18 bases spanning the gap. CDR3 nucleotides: TGTGCCAGCAGCCCGACCCGGGATGGAGCCTACACCTTC. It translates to CASSPTRDGAYTF.

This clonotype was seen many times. In DNA, the CDR3 is TGCGCCAGCAGCCAAGAAGGCAGGGAGGTAGATACGCAGTATTTT. Translating gives CASSQEGREVDTQYF. The chain combines TRBV4-1 with TRBJ2-3; weak D call: TRBD2 (6 bases). In germline, CDR1 is MGHRA, CDR2 YSYEKL. The ends were cut back, 0 bases at V and 5 bases at J, with 12 bases in the middle. The CDR3 runs 15 residues.

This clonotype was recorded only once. The CDR3 DNA sequence: TGTGCCAGCAGTCTCACAGGGAAATCACCCCTCCACTTT. This encodes CASSLTGKSPLHF. V gene TRBV6-1 combines with J gene TRBJ1-6, with D possibly TRBD1 on 6 matching bases. The CDR3 covers 13 residues. Germline CDR1 reads MNHNS; CDR2 reads SASEGT. V was pared by 5 bases and J by 10 bases, with 12 bases between.

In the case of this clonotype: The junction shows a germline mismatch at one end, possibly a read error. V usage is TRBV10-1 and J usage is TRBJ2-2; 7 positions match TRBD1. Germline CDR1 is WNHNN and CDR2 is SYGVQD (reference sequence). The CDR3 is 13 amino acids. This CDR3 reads CTSSRGYTGELFF. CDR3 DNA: TGCACCAGCAGCAGGGGGTACACCGGGGAGCTGTTTTTT.

DNA for the CDR3: TGTGCCAGCAGCTTCATAGGCGGGAGGGCCGGGGTTTACAATGAGCAGTTCTTC. The encoded protein is CASSFIGGRAGVYNEQFF. The V call is TRBV7-6, the J call TRBJ2-1; TRBD2 matches at 9 bases. The ends lost 3 bases at V and 4 bases at J; junction bases unmatched: 13. Germline V gives CDR1 SGHVS, CDR2 FNYEAQ. This CDR3 is 18 amino acids long. Full variable domain (remainder filled in from reference TRBV7-6 and TRBJ2-1): GAGVSQSPRYKVTKRGQDVALRCDPISGHVSLYWYRQALGQGPEFLTYFNYEAQQDKSGLPNDRFSAERPEGSISTLTIQRTEQRDSAMYRCASSFIGGRAGVYNEQFFGPGTRLTVL.

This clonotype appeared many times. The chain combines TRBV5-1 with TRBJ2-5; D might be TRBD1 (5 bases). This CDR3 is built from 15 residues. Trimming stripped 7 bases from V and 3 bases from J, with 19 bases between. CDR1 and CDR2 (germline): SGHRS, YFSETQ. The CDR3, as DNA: TGCGCCAGCCTGAGATCAGGGTCGGTTGAAGAGACCCAGTACTTC. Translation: CASLRSGSVEETQYF.

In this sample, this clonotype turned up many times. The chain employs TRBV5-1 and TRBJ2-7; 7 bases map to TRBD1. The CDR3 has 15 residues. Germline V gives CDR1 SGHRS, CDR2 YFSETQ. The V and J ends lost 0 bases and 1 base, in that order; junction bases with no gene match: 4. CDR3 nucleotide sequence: TGCGCCAGCAGCTTGGGAAACAGGGGTTCCTACGAGCAGTACTTC. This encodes CASSLGNRGSYEQYF.

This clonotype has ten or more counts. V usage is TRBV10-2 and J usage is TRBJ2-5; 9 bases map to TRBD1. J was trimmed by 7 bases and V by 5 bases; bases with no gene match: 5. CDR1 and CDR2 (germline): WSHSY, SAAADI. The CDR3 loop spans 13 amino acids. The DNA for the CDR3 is TGCGCCAGCAGTACAGGGGGCGCGGGGACCCAGTACTTC. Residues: CASSTGGAGTQYF.

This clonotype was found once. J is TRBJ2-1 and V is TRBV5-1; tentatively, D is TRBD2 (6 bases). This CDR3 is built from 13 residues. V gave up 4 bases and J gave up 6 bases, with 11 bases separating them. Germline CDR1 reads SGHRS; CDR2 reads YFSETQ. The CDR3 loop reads CASSPGLFNEQFF. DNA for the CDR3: TGCGCCAGCAGCCCGGGACTTTTCAATGAGCAGTTCTTC. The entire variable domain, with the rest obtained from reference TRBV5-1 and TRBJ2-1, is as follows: KAGVTQTPRYLIKTRGQQVTLSCSPISGHRSVSWYQQTPGQGLQFLFEYFSETQRNKGNFPGRFSGRQFSNSRSEMNVSTLELGDSALYLCASSPGLFNEQFFGPGTRLTVL.

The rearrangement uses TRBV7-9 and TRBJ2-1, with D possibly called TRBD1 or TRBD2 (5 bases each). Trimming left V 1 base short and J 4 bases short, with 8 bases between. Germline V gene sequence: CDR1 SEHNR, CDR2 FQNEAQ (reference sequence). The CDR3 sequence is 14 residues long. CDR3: CASSLGGGYNEQFF. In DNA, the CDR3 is TGTGCCAGCAGCTTAGGGGGCGGGTACAATGAGCAGTTCTTC.

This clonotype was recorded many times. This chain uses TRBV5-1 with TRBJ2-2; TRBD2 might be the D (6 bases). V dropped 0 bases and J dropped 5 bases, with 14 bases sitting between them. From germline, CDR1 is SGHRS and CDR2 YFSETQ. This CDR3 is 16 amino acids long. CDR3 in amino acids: CASSLVKASATGELFF. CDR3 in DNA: TGCGCCAGCAGCTTGGTTAAGGCTAGCGCTACCGGGGAGCTGTTTTTT.

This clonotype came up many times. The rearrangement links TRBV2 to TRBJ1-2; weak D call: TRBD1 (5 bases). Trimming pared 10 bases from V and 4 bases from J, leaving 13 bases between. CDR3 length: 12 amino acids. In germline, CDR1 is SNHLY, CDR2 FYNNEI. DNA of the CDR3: TGTGCCATCCGGATGGGGGGCTATGGCTACACCTTC. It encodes CAIRMGGYGYTF. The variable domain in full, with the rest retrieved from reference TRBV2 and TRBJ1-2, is EPEVTQTPSHQVTQMGQEVILRCVPISNHLYFYWYRQILGQKVEFLVSFYNNEISEKSEIFDDQFSVERPDGSNFTLKIRSTKLEDSAMYFCAIRMGGYGYTFGSGTRLTVV.